Listed here is a single TCR beta chain. In its sample, this clonotype was seen many times. Its antigen has not been determined. Base qualities are not recorded, but no much larger clone differs from it by a single base. The data stem from a study of T cells in Graves' hyperthyroidism and ophthalmopathy (dated by TCRdb to about 2019). For the wider study: Peripheral blood samples were taken at initial diagnosis, before any treatment was given. A discovery cohort of around 100 patients, approximately 45 with Graves' ophthalmopathy and more than 55 with stable Graves' hyperthyroidism, was used to find distinguishing TCR V-J signatures. Prospective prediction of ophthalmopathy was tested in an independent validation cohort of 18 to 20 hyperthyroidism patients and around 16 patients who later progressed to ophthalmopathy. The 100 discovery patients were randomly split 7:3 into training and test sets. The study also compared thyroid tissue and blood T-cell repertoires from about six Graves' hyperthyroidism patients. After blood sampling, hyperthyroidism patients were treated with methimazole at a starting dose of 30 mg daily, and ophthalmopathy patients were treated with high-dose intravenous methylprednisolone. According to the paper, TCR Vbeta CDR3 sequencing was carried out on about 140 peripheral blood samples, which came from approximately 41 ophthalmopathy, 75 or so hyperthyroidism and 17 progressor patients.

As encoded in the germline V gene, CDR1 is MDHEN while CDR2 is SYDVKM. V is clipped by 5 bases and J by 5 bases, and the sequence between their germline boundaries is 17 bases long. The CDR3 runs 15 residues from the cysteine to the phenylalanine. The sequence is cut down to CDR3 DNA, 45 bases in frame from base 1. A patient counted as having stable Graves' hyperthyroidism if no progression to ophthalmopathy occurred over 18 months of follow-up. The hyperthyroidism patients were between 18 and 65 years old and newly diagnosed, with a disease duration of less than 2 months. Exclusion was applied to patients with uncontrolled infections, other autoimmune diseases, pregnancy or lactation. Diagnoses were based on clinical symptoms, serum thyroxine and TRAb, thyroid ultrasound and orbital computed tomography. PBMCs were separated from roughly 10 ml of fresh peripheral blood using Ficoll-Paque density gradient centrifugation. Total RNA was extracted using Trizol reagent, and RNA quality was assessed on an Agilent 2100 Bioanalyzer.

Overall results and qualifications from the work: In validation, the model predicted progression to ophthalmopathy with approximately 71% sensitivity and approximately 72% specificity, a median of approximately 6.5 months before onset. A 13 V-J signature model separated ophthalmopathy from stable hyperthyroidism, with approximately 86% sensitivity and 81.08% specificity in cross-validation and 80%/75% in testing. Most expanded thyroid clonotypes (frequency above 0.001) were also detected in blood, suggesting blood repertoires may reflect thyroid immune responses. Sample size was not statistically predetermined, and investigators were not blinded to group allocation.

The TCR beta CDR3 regions were amplified from RNA transcripts. The first round of RT-PCR for the TCR CDR3 was performed with the HTBI primer set and the Qiagen OneStep RT-PCR kit. The libraries were constructed in a second round of multiplex PCR and then size-selected and purified. Sequencing of the libraries was done on an Illumina HiSeq2000 using paired-end 100 bp reads. For the original study's pipeline: SOAPnuke was used to process the raw data, throwing out any read that contained adapters or uncalled bases, had a mean Phred below 15, or lacked an exact constant-primer or identifier match. COPE v1.2.5 was used to merge the high-quality paired reads, and each unique nucleotide sequence was defined as a clonotype. MiTCR v1.1 was used to align clonotypes to the IMGT TRBV, TRBD and TRBJ reference segments. Analysis was restricted to V-J combinations with a frequency above 0.0001, which covered about 99% of repertoires. The TCS score was defined as F50 (clonal expansion) divided by E x V (chaos), with BLOSUM62-based TCRdist calculated between CDR3 peptides within each V-J. Welch's t-statistics and random forest reduced just over 500 V-J features to under 15, which were used in a naive Bayes classifier (R e1071). TCRdb applied fastp at Q25 and MiXCR to the public reads, then kept only in-frame beta chains. When rows share a CDR3 protein, they turn into one entry using the most common DNA and genes. Here the V and J calls rest on TCRdb's processing, not on the authors' analysis. The sample table lists about 340,000 distinct CDR3 sequences, 21% of them with a count of one. Jointly, the top ten make up roughly 52% of the sample.

The sample consisted of blood. The source is a woman aged 45-65 years with Graves' hyperthyroidism. The chain is encoded by TRBV28 joined to TRBJ2-3; matching of 5 bases hints at TRBD2 as the D gene. The nucleotide sequence is given as TGTGCCAGCAGTCCCTCTAGCCCCGGACGAGATACGCAGTATTTT. Its coded protein is CASSPSSPGRDTQYF.